Below are 11 T cell receptor beta chains sequenced from a single sample in a study of T cells after yellow fever vaccination. TCRdb re-analysed the 5' RACE reads in MiXCR, keeping a single row per CDR3 protein. The sample gives more than 350,000 distinct CDR3 sequences, 11% of which show up once; 18% is in the top ten. The starting material was PBMCs, obtained on the day of the first yellow fever vaccination. The receptor source for this set is a man aged 18 to 35 who received the YFV17D yellow fever vaccine.

This clonotype came up a few times. Here the CDR3 DNA reads TGTGCCAGCAGAACTCCGGACGGATACTATGGCTACACCTTC. As protein: CASRTPDGYYGYTF. The chain combines TRBV7-2 with TRBJ1-2; no reliable D call. The CDR3 runs to 14 residues. Trimming cost V 6 bases and J 3 bases, with 14 bases left between them. Germline CDR1 reads SGHTA; CDR2 reads FQGNSA.

This clonotype has a count of ten or more. The chain links TRBV12-3 or TRBV12-4 to TRBJ1-2; D not certain. This CDR3 is built from 12 residues. Trimming took off 3 bases at V and 3 bases at J, with 5 bases between the two ends. The CDR3 loop reads CASSFVDYGYTF. CDR3 DNA sequence: TGTGCCAGCAGTTTCGTGGACTATGGCTACACCTTC.

The chain employs TRBV20-1 and TRBJ2-3; TRBD1 might be the D (5 bases). Germline V gives CDR1 DFQATT, CDR2 SNEGSKA (reference sequence). This CDR3 region has 13 residues. V lost 1 base and J 4 bases, leaving 9 bases between the germline ends. CDR3 in amino acids: CSARAGHADTQYF. CDR3 nucleotides: TGCAGTGCTAGAGCAGGGCATGCAGATACGCAGTATTTT.

This clonotype was counted at least ten times. The chain joins TRBV3-1 to TRBJ2-2, with 8 bases lining up with TRBD1. CDR3 length: 15 amino acids. Germline V gene sequence: CDR1 LGHDT, CDR2 YNNKEL (reference sequence). V was pared by 4 bases and J by 5 bases, with 6 bases of the junction left unmatched. CDR3 sequence reads: CASSPRGPGTGELFF. DNA of the CDR3: TGTGCCAGCAGCCCCAGGGGGCCAGGGACCGGGGAGCTGTTTTTT.

CDR3 DNA: TGTGCCAGCAGCCAAGGTAGGACGAGCAATCAGCCCCAGCATTTT. This sequence encodes CASSQGRTSNQPQHF. V and J are TRBV3-1 and TRBJ1-5; no reliable D call. CDR3 size: 15 residues. Trimming removed 1 base from V and 1 base from J, with 8 bases in between. Per the germline V gene, CDR1 is LGHDT and CDR2 is YNNKEL (reference sequence).

This clonotype was picked up a small number of times. Written as DNA, the CDR3 is TGTGCCAGCAGCCAAGGTACTCAGCCCCAGCATTTT. This sequence encodes CASSQGTQPQHF. This sequence joins TRBV14 and TRBJ1-5; D is ambiguous. The V gene's germline CDR1 is SGHDN and CDR2 FVKESK. V was trimmed by 1 base and J by 6 bases, leaving 4 bases between them. This CDR3 is built from 12 residues.

This chain links TRBV7-9 with TRBJ1-1; D is perhaps TRBD1 (5 bases). Trimming stripped 6 bases from V and 0 bases from J, with 17 bases between. The CDR3 is 16 residues long. The germline gives CDR1 SEHNR, CDR2 FQNEAQ (reference sequence). DNA for the CDR3: TGTGCCAGCAGACCCCCGTCCCCAGGGTTGAACACTGAAGCTTTCTTT. Protein product: CASRPPSPGLNTEAFF.

V and J are TRBV12-3 or TRBV12-4 and TRBJ1-2, with D uncertain. The CDR3 loop spans 13 amino acids. V lost 6 bases, J lost 5 bases, and 13 bases lay in between. The CDR3 coding sequence is TGTGCCAGCAGGGCCGAGGTTCCGTATGGCTACACCTTC. This gives the protein CASRAEVPYGYTF.

The sample holds many counts of this clonotype. This chain uses TRBV7-2 with TRBJ1-5, with TRBD1 as a possible D gene (5 bases). The V end lost 1 base, the J end lost 6 bases, and 13 bases lay between the germline ends. Germline V gene data show CDR1 as SGHTA and CDR2 as FQGNSA. The CDR3 has 15 amino acids. The DNA of the CDR3 is TGTGCCAGCAGCTTAGGGGACTTTGCGGGTCAGCCCCAGCATTTT. Its translation: CASSLGDFAGQPQHF.

This clonotype was detected only a few times. This chain uses TRBV27 with TRBJ2-1; 9 bases are shared with TRBD2. CDR3 length: 13 amino acids. The germline CDR1 and CDR2 sequences are MNHEY and SMNVEV (reference sequence). The trim removed 8 bases at V and 9 bases at J, leaving 8 bases unmatched. The CDR3 bases are TGTGCCAGCCGCGGGACGCGGGGGGGTGAGCAGTTCTTC. Its translation: CASRGTRGGEQFF.

The chain employs TRBV30 and TRBJ2-7; D call uncertain. This CDR3 contains 11 residues. Germline lookup yields CDR1 GTSNPN and CDR2 SVGIG (reference sequence). Trimming removed 2 bases from V and 4 bases from J, with 6 bases in between. The DNA for the CDR3 is TGTGCCTGGAGTTTGGAGTACGAGCAGTACTTC. Translating gives CAWSLEYEQYF.